This T cell receptor (beta chain) was captured by sequencing in a study of cytomegalovirus exposure and HLA in healthy donors. PCR employed 60 Vbeta and 13 Jbeta primers. The table came from immunoSEQ multiplex PCR; TCRdb's copy has only in-frame clones and leaves some out. This table lists roughly 140,000 clones. This CDR3 comprises 14 residues. From germline, CDR1 is GTSNPN and CDR2 SVGIG (reference sequence). Trimming stripped 5 bases from V and 2 bases from J, with 13 bases between. V gene TRBV30 combines with J gene TRBJ1-5, with D hard to call. Material for sequencing was PBMCs. The receptor's source is a male donor in good health and CMV-seronegative. This CDR3 is CAWSSTVGNQPQHF. CDR3 DNA: TGTGCCTGGTCTTCCACAGTGGGCAATCAGCCCCAGCATTTT.